A selection of T cell receptor beta chains follows, all from one sample in a study of response to subunit inactivated influenza vaccine. MiXCR was run by TCRdb on the RT-PCR reads, yielding one entry per CDR3 protein. The table shows 800,000 to 1,000,000 distinct CDR3 sequences, with 21% occurring only once. The sequencing here drew on PBMCs from blood, taken about 5 days after vaccination. These receptors were collected from a man aged 50-60 years who received an inactivated influenza vaccine. The conserved cysteine and the conserved F or W are not part of the CDR3 here. The D gene is left open where the match is weak.

d_call: -; v_call: TRBV5-1; cdr3_aa: ASSFGNNYGYT
d_call: -; v_call: TRBV4-3; cdr3_aa: ASSLQRGQLDTQY
d_call: -; v_call: TRBV7-9; cdr3_aa: ASSPREYEQY
d_call: TRBD1; v_call: TRBV7-6; cdr3_aa: ASSTIRHRGGWEQY
d_call: -; v_call: TRBV12-3/TRBV12-4; cdr3_aa: ASSSGRISEQY
d_call: TRBD1; v_call: TRBV5-1; cdr3_aa: ASSLRPGTGSGELF
d_call: TRBD1; v_call: TRBV6-2/TRBV6-3; cdr3_aa: ASRHRDRRENEQF
d_call: TRBD1; v_call: TRBV18; cdr3_aa: ASLRDRNTYEQY
d_call: TRBD2; v_call: TRBV27; cdr3_aa: ASGLAGGPLSTQY
d_call: -; v_call: TRBV25-1; cdr3_aa: ASSKGAGELF
d_call: -; v_call: TRBV5-6; cdr3_aa: ASSLVSGSYQQY
d_call: -; v_call: TRBV7-2; cdr3_aa: ASSLLGSSYNEQF
d_call: -; v_call: TRBV6-2/TRBV6-3; cdr3_aa: ASSYWTDQETQY
d_call: -; v_call: TRBV20-1; cdr3_aa: SARRTNAYEQY
d_call: -; v_call: TRBV5-1; cdr3_aa: ASRDGRTDGSGYEQY
d_call: TRBD1; v_call: TRBV10-3; cdr3_aa: AISTSGLGQADNEQF
d_call: -; v_call: TRBV6-5; cdr3_aa: ASSYGRRGGEAF
d_call: TRBD2; v_call: TRBV20-1; cdr3_aa: SAGPRGLAGGIEQF
d_call: -; v_call: TRBV12-3/TRBV12-4; cdr3_aa: ASSSSGTNFYEQY
d_call: TRBD2; v_call: TRBV5-1; cdr3_aa: ASSLGRTSGSNEQF
d_call: -; v_call: TRBV20-1; cdr3_aa: SAYSTWGEQY
d_call: TRBD1; v_call: TRBV3-1; cdr3_aa: ASSQDWTGGGNTGELF
d_call: -; v_call: TRBV7-2; cdr3_aa: ASSFGGPPTDTQY
d_call: -; v_call: TRBV4-3; cdr3_aa: ASSQRRPGEKLF
d_call: TRBD2; v_call: TRBV20-1; cdr3_aa: SARDWSAGGGETQY
d_call: -; v_call: TRBV7-8; cdr3_aa: ASSLSTRGQY
d_call: TRBD2; v_call: TRBV5-1; cdr3_aa: ASSRRGLGTDTQY
d_call: -; v_call: TRBV7-2; cdr3_aa: ASSLDLGSPYEQY
d_call: -; v_call: TRBV20-1; cdr3_aa: SASLHRKSSTDTQY
d_call: TRBD1; v_call: TRBV25-1; cdr3_aa: ASSPDRELLAKNIQY
d_call: -; v_call: TRBV11-2; cdr3_aa: ASSQGLLNEKLF
d_call: -; v_call: TRBV21-1; cdr3_aa: ASTVAGDS
d_call: TRBD2; v_call: TRBV4-3; cdr3_aa: ASSQSPGLAGDTQY
d_call: TRBD1; v_call: TRBV5-1; cdr3_aa: ASSLAGTEPGNTIY